One sample yielded the 11 T cell receptor beta chains listed below, sequenced in a study of a mutant IDH1 vaccine in newly diagnosed glioma. The table came from immunoSEQ multiplex PCR; TCRdb's copy has only in-frame clones and leaves some out. In the table there are some 130,000 clones, over 75% of which are singletons. Their specific antigens are unknown. As for time point: week 11, during vaccination. All doses held 300 ug of mutant IDH1 20-mer peptide, with topical imiquimod. Sample: PBMCs, taken from a glioma patient whose treatment included an IDH1 peptide vaccine. All receptors derive from a man aged 35 to 55 with glioma.

The chain employs TRBV5-4 and TRBJ2-5; 15 nucleotides agree with TRBD2. There are 17 residues in the CDR3. The V gene's germline CDR1 is SGHNT and CDR2 YYREEE (reference sequence). V shed 4 bases and J 5 bases; nucleotides not matched to a gene: 9. Here the CDR3 DNA reads TGTGCCAGCAGCCGGGGACTAGCGGGGGGTTTCGGGGAGACCCAGTACTTC. Its translation is CASSRGLAGGFGETQYF.

The chain joins TRBV30 to TRBJ2-7; tentatively, D is TRBD1 or TRBD2 (5 bases each). CDR1 and CDR2 from the germline V gene are GTSNPN and SVGIG (reference sequence). CDR3 length: 13 residues. The V gene lost 2 bases and the J gene lost 5 bases, with 13 bases spanning the gap. In DNA, the CDR3 is TGTGCCTGGAGTCCCGGGACCGACGACGAGCAGTACTTC. This gives the protein CAWSPGTDDEQYF.

V is TRBV30 and J is TRBJ2-7; 8 bases are shared with TRBD2. Germline V gene sequence: CDR1 GTSNPN, CDR2 SVGIG (reference sequence). V dropped 6 bases and J dropped 2; count of bases not matched to a gene: 6. There are 13 residues in the CDR3. In DNA form, the CDR3 reads TGTGCCTGCCGGGGGGGGACGGCCTACGAGCAGTACTTC. This sequence encodes CACRGGTAYEQYF.

V is TRBV7-2 and J is TRBJ2-2; TRBD2 agrees at 7 bases. This CDR3 spans 15 amino acids. The junction had 10 bases not matched to a gene; V was cut back by 8 bases and J by 4 bases. Germline CDR1 is SGHTA and CDR2 is FQGNSA. CDR3 amino acids: CASAGTAGITGELFF. The CDR3 nucleotides are TGTGCCAGCGCCGGCACAGCGGGGATCACCGGGGAGCTGTTTTTT. Full variable domain (missing parts from reference TRBV7-2 and TRBJ2-2): GAGVSQSPSNKVTEKGKDVELRCDPISGHTALYWYRQSLGQGLEFLIYFQGNSAPDKSGLPSDRFSAERTGGSVSTLTIQRTQQEDSAVYLCASAGTAGITGELFFGEGSRLTVL.

This clone came up a few times. The rearrangement links TRBV15 to TRBJ1-1, with D possibly being TRBD1 (5 bases). Germline CDR1 is LNHNV and CDR2 is YYDKDF (reference sequence). V gave up 0 bases and J gave up 12 bases, with 17 bases separating them. The CDR3 covers 14 residues. The CDR3: CATSRDVEGSDTFF. The CDR3 DNA reads TGTGCCACCAGCAGAGATGTGGAGGGGAGTGATACTTTCTTT.

The rearrangement uses TRBV7-9 and TRBJ2-7; 8 bases match TRBD1. The CDR3 loop spans 12 amino acids. The germline CDR1 and CDR2 sequences are SEHNR and FQNEAQ (reference sequence). Trimming removed 5 bases from V and 12 bases from J; junction bases left unmatched: 9. The CDR3: CASSPGRQGSYF. CDR3 nucleotides: TGTGCCAGCAGCCCCGGCCGACAGGGGTCGTACTTC. The full variable domain, its missing parts supplied by reference TRBV7-9 and TRBJ2-7, is DTGVSQNPRHKITKRGQNVTFRCDPISEHNRLYWYRQTLGQGPEFLTYFQNEAQLEKSRLLSDRFSAERPKGSFSTLEIQRTEQGDSAMYLCASSPGRQGSYFGPGTRLTVT.

J is TRBJ2-7 and V is TRBV5-1; 8 bases are a match to TRBD2. The CDR3 length is 14 residues. Trimming at V came to 4 bases and at J to 1 base, leaving 4 bases not matched to a gene. Germline V lookup: CDR1 SGHRS, CDR2 YFSETQ. Here the CDR3 DNA reads TGCGCCAGCAGCACGGGACTAGATTCCTACGAGCAGTACTTC. It translates to CASSTGLDSYEQYF. The variable domain in full, with the rest retrieved from reference TRBV5-1 and TRBJ2-7, is KAGVTQTPRYLIKTRGQQVTLSCSPISGHRSVSWYQQTPGQGLQFLFEYFSETQRNKGNFPGRFSGRQFSNSRSEMNVSTLELGDSALYLCASSTGLDSYEQYFGPGTRLTVT.

The J gene is TRBJ2-2, the V gene TRBV5-1, with D perhaps matching TRBD2 (5 bases). CDR1 and CDR2 from the germline V gene are SGHRS and YFSETQ. The CDR3 spans 16 residues. V was shortened by 7 bases and J by 6 bases, with 22 bases between the two germline ends. CDR3 protein: CASAEGVQRGAGELFF. CDR3 DNA sequence: TGCGCCAGCGCCGAGGGAGTGCAGCGTGGTGCCGGGGAGCTGTTTTTT.

This rearrangement joins TRBV7-6 to TRBJ2-3; 8 nucleotides align to TRBD2. This CDR3 spans 16 amino acids. Per the germline V gene, CDR1 is SGHVS and CDR2 is FNYEAQ. J gave up 1 base and V 1 base, and 4 bases lay outside the gene matches. In nucleotides, the CDR3 is TGTGCCAGCAGCTTAGTGCGGGGGGCTCGCACAGATACGCAGTATTTT. This translates into CASSLVRGARTDTQYF.

The V call is TRBV5-4, the J call TRBJ1-1; maybe TRBD1 (5 bases). CDR1 and CDR2 (germline): SGHNT, YYREEE (reference sequence). CDR3 size: 15 residues. V dropped 1 base and J dropped 0 bases, with 10 bases sitting between them. Here the CDR3 reads CASSLFLGLNTEAFF. For the CDR3, the DNA is TGTGCCAGCAGCTTGTTCCTGGGACTGAACACTGAAGCTTTCTTT.

This CDR3 is CASSIGVSSYNEQFF. The CDR3 DNA follows: TGTGCCAGTAGTATCGGAGTTAGCTCCTACAATGAGCAGTTCTTC. The chain uses TRBV19 and TRBJ2-1, with D unresolved. The CDR3 loop spans 15 amino acids. With 3 bases removed from V and 0 bases from J, the gap between germline ends came to 9 bases. Per the germline V gene, CDR1 is LNHDA and CDR2 is SQIVND (reference sequence).